One sample yielded the 18 T cell receptor beta chains listed below, sequenced in a study of cytomegalovirus exposure and HLA in healthy donors. PCR employed 60 Vbeta and 13 Jbeta primers. TCRdb keeps only in-frame clones here, not all; method: immunoSEQ multiplex PCR. The table lists approximately 37,000 clones, 80% of them singletons, with 5.5% to 7% in the top ten. Material for sequencing was PBMCs. These TCRs come from a male donor in good health and CMV-seronegative.

This clone was observed a few times. The V gene is TRBV29-1, the J gene TRBJ1-5; D is ambiguous. Germline V lookup: CDR1 SQVTM, CDR2 ANQGSEA. Trimming took off 5 bases at V and 4 bases at J, with 12 bases between the two ends. The CDR3 sequence is 13 residues long. CDR3 in amino acids: CSVRADKNQPQHF. The CDR3 DNA follows: TGCAGCGTTCGAGCAGACAAAAATCAGCCCCAGCATTTT. Full variable domain (remainder filled in from reference TRBV29-1 and TRBJ1-5): SAVISQKPSRDICQRGTSLTIQCQVDSQVTMMFWYRQQPGQSLTLIATANQGSEATYESGFVIDKFPISRPNLTFSTLTVSNMSPEDSSIYLCSVRADKNQPQHFGDGTRLSIL.

The chain combines TRBV5-4 with TRBJ1-1, with 7 bases identical to TRBD1. Germline trimming cut 5 bases from V and 3 bases from J; bases unmatched to any gene: 7. The CDR3 contains 14 residues. The germline CDR1 and CDR2 sequences are SGHNT and YYREEE (reference sequence). Written as DNA, the CDR3 is TGTGCCAGCAGTATAAACAGGGGCTACACTGAAGCTTTCTTT. Protein product: CASSINRGYTEAFF.

The chain has TRBV7-8 and TRBJ1-5; 9 bases match TRBD1. CDR1 and CDR2 from the germline V gene are SGHVS and FQNEAQ. The trim removed 1 base at V and 2 bases at J, leaving 3 bases unmatched. The CDR3 extends over 16 amino acids. The CDR3 loop reads CASSLGDREGNQPQHF. The CDR3 DNA reads TGTGCCAGCAGCTTAGGGGACAGGGAGGGCAATCAGCCCCAGCATTTT.

CDR3 DNA: TGTGCCAGCAGCCCCCGGGACAGGGATGCAGATACGCAGTATTTT. Amino acids: CASSPRDRDADTQYF. V usage is TRBV13 and J usage is TRBJ2-3; TRBD1 agrees at 9 bases. The CDR3 length is 15 residues. CDR1 and CDR2 (germline): PRHDT, FYEKMQ (reference sequence). The ends lost 5 bases at V and 4 bases at J; junction bases unmatched: 7.

This clone came up a few times. The V and J genes are TRBV2 and TRBJ2-1; the match to TRBD1 covers 11 bases. Germline lookup yields CDR1 SNHLY and CDR2 FYNNEI. With 4 bases clipped from V and 5 bases from J, the junction kept 16 bases outside the gene matches. This CDR3 region has 19 residues. CDR3 residues: CASSGPGQGARGYNNEQFF. For the CDR3, the DNA is TGTGCCAGCAGTGGACCAGGACAGGGGGCTAGGGGGTATAACAATGAGCAGTTCTTC.

The chain is built from TRBV7-8 and TRBJ1-6, with D unresolved. CDR3 length equals 13 residues. Germline CDR1 SGHVS, CDR2 FQNEAQ. Trimming removed 1 base at V and 9 bases at J, with 7 bases between. The CDR3 sequence: CASSLDLGSPLHF. In DNA, the CDR3 is TGTGCCAGCAGCTTAGACCTCGGTTCACCCCTCCACTTT.

This clone turned up a few times. DNA of the CDR3: TGTGCCAGCAGCTTGGCCTGGACAAACACTGAAGCTTTCTTT. Protein: CASSLAWTNTEAFF. The genes are TRBV5-6 and TRBJ1-1, with D possibly matching TRBD1 (5 bases). The CDR3 is 14 residues long. CDR1 is SGHDT and CDR2 is YYEEEE in the germline V gene. Between the trimmed V and J ends, which lost 0 bases and 2 bases, there was a span of 8 bases. Variable domain in full (rest from reference TRBV5-6 and TRBJ1-1): DAGVTQSPTHLIKTRGQQVTLRCSPKSGHDTVSWYQQALGQGPQFIFQYYEEEERQRGNFPDRFSGHQFPNYSSELNVNALLLGDSALYLCASSLAWTNTEAFFGQGTRLTVV.

In DNA form, the CDR3 reads TGTGCCAGTTCAGGGGCATTCATGAACACTGAAGCTTTCTTT. This sequence encodes CASSGAFMNTEAFF. V is TRBV19 and J is TRBJ1-1; tentatively, D is TRBD1 (6 bases). Germline CDR1 LNHDA, CDR2 SQIVND (reference sequence). Trimming cost V 8 bases and J 0 bases, with 13 bases left between them. This CDR3 has 14 residues.

This clone was seen only a few times. This rearrangement joins TRBV25-1 to TRBJ1-5; weak D call: TRBD1 (5 bases). CDR1 and CDR2 (germline): MGHDK, SYGVNS. There are 14 residues in the CDR3. V was shortened by 1 base and J by 9 bases, with 13 bases between the two germline ends. As DNA, the CDR3 is TGTGCCAGCAGTGAATCGGGGGAGGGGCGGCCCCAGCATTTT. It specifies CASSESGEGRPQHF.

This clone was recorded a few times. The chain has TRBV25-1 and TRBJ1-1, with a possible D match to TRBD1 (6 bases). V lost 5 bases, J lost 0 bases, and 13 bases lay in between. The CDR3 loop spans 15 amino acids. Germline V gene data show CDR1 as MGHDK and CDR2 as SYGVNS. CDR3 DNA sequence: TGTGCCAGCAGTAGACAGGCCACGGTGAACACTGAAGCTTTCTTT. The encoded protein is CASSRQATVNTEAFF.

The chain recombines TRBV10-3 with TRBJ2-7; 9 nucleotides align to TRBD1. The CDR3 is 14 residues long. CDR1 and CDR2 (germline): ENHRY, SYGVKD. With V trimmed by 6 bases and J by 2 bases, 5 bases remained unmatched. The CDR3 coding sequence is TGTGCCATCAGGGGCGACAGGGGGACCTACGAGCAGTACTTC. It yields the protein CAIRGDRGTYEQYF.

The gene calls are TRBV6-1 and TRBJ1-1; D gene unclear. The V gene lost 7 bases and the J gene lost 6 bases, with 18 bases spanning the gap. The CDR3 is 14 amino acids. The germline V gene encodes CDR1 MNHNS and CDR2 SASEGT. Here the CDR3 reads CASTRAGGLPEAFF. For the CDR3, the DNA is TGTGCCAGCACCCGAGCTGGAGGGCTTCCTGAAGCTTTCTTT.

This clone was detected once. Here the CDR3 DNA reads TGTGCCAGCGGAAGTAATGGGAGGCCCCAGCATTTT. It is translated as CASGSNGRPQHF. This chain joins TRBV2 and TRBJ1-5; D is undetermined. Germline loops: CDR1 SNHLY, CDR2 FYNNEI. The ends were cut back, 8 bases at V and 9 bases at J, with 14 bases in the middle. The CDR3 sequence is 12 residues long.

V is TRBV6-5 and J is TRBJ1-1; weak D call: TRBD1 (5 bases). Trimming cost V 3 bases and J 7 bases, with 12 bases left between them. Germline values: CDR1 MNHEY, CDR2 SVGAGI. The CDR3 length is 13 residues. CDR3 amino acids: CASSYQGSGEAFF. The CDR3, as DNA: TGTGCCAGCAGTTATCAGGGTTCGGGTGAAGCTTTCTTT.

The chain links TRBV19 to TRBJ2-1, with 9 nucleotides matching TRBD1. The germline CDR1 and CDR2 sequences are LNHDA and SQIVND (reference sequence). The CDR3 consists of 13 residues. The J segment lost 5 bases and the V segment lost 10 bases, leaving 6 bases of the junction unmatched. The CDR3 is CAIQDRGNNEQFF. In DNA form, the CDR3 reads TGTGCCATACAGGACAGGGGAAACAATGAGCAGTTCTTC. Combining the CDR3 with reference TRBV19 and TRBJ2-1 gives the whole variable domain DGGITQSPKYLFRKEGQNVTLSCEQNLNHDAMYWYRQDPGQGLRLIYYSQIVNDFQKGDIAEGYSVSREKKESFPLTVTSAQKNPTAFYLCAIQDRGNNEQFFGPGTRLTVL.

The CDR3 region is CASSEQGRTEAFF. For the CDR3, the DNA is TGTGCCAGCAGTGAACAGGGGCGGACTGAAGCTTTCTTT. This chain links TRBV6-5 with TRBJ1-1; 7 positions match TRBD1. This CDR3 has 13 residues. In germline, CDR1 is MNHEY, CDR2 SVGAGI. V trimming: 5 bases; J trimming: 5 bases; junction bases outside the gene matches: 5.

V gene TRBV5-1 combines with J gene TRBJ1-1; D unresolved. V lost 2 bases and J lost 1, with 9 bases in between. This CDR3 region has 14 residues. Per the germline V gene, CDR1 is SGHRS and CDR2 is YFSETQ. CDR3: CASSFGIPNTEAFF. Written as DNA, the CDR3 is TGCGCCAGCAGCTTCGGGATCCCGAACACTGAAGCTTTCTTT. Supplemented by reference TRBV5-1 and TRBJ1-1, the full variable domain reads KAGVTQTPRYLIKTRGQQVTLSCSPISGHRSVSWYQQTPGQGLQFLFEYFSETQRNKGNFPGRFSGRQFSNSRSEMNVSTLELGDSALYLCASSFGIPNTEAFFGQGTRLTVV.

A few counts support this clone. V usage is TRBV6-5 and J usage is TRBJ1-2, with D possibly matching TRBD1 (6 bases). The germline gives CDR1 MNHEY, CDR2 SVGAGI. Trimming stripped 5 bases from V and 1 base from J, with 14 bases between. The CDR3 covers 15 residues. The CDR3 is CASSLGHLSNYGYTF. The CDR3 DNA follows: TGTGCCAGCAGTCTGGGACACCTGAGTAACTATGGCTACACCTTC.